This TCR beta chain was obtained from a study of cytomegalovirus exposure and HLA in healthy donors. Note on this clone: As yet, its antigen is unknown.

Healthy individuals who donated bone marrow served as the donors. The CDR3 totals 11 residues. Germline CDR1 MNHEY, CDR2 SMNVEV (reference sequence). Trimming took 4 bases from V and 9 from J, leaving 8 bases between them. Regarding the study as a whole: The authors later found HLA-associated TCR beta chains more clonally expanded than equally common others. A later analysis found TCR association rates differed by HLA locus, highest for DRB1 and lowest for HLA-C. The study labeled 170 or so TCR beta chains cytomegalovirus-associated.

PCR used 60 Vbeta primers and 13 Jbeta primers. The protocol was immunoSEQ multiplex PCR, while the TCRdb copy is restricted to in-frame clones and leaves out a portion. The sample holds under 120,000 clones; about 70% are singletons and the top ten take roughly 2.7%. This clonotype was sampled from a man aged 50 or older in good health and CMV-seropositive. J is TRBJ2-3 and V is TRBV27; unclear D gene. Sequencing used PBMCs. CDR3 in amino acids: CASSSARTQYF. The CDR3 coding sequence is TGTGCCAGCAGTTCAGCGCGGACGCAGTATTTT.